One and the same sample provided the 27 T cell receptor beta chains below, sequenced in a study of T cell repertoires in cytomegalovirus infection. TCRdb reanalysed the reads using MiXCR and keeps one entry per CDR3 protein. The sample holds hundreds of thousands of distinct CDR3 sequences; approximately 25% are singletons and the top ten take roughly 8%. The specimen sequenced was CD8+ T cells from PBMCs. These receptors all stem from a human donor in good health (CMV status not recorded). Some clones in this sample may be carry-over from other donors' samples.

This chain joins TRBV7-6 and TRBJ1-2; TRBD1 might be the D (6 bases). V was clipped by 8 bases and J by 2 bases, with 15 bases between them. The CDR3 consists of 14 residues. Germline V gene sequence: CDR1 SGHVS, CDR2 FNYEAQ. The CDR3 spells CASSAGGANYGYTF. The CDR3 coding sequence is TGTGCCAGCTCCGCCGGGGGGGCAAACTATGGCTACACCTTC. Drawing the rest from reference TRBV7-6 and TRBJ1-2, the complete variable domain is GAGVSQSPRYKVTKRGQDVALRCDPISGHVSLYWYRQALGQGPEFLTYFNYEAQQDKSGLPNDRFSAERPEGSISTLTIQRTEQRDSAMYRCASSAGGANYGYTFGSGTRLTVV.

This clonotype was observed a few times. The chain carries TRBV2 and TRBJ2-5; D possibly corresponds to TRBD2 (6 bases). CDR3 length equals 15 residues. V was cut by 4 bases and J by 5 bases, with 17 bases left in between. Germline assignment: CDR1 SNHLY and CDR2 FYNNEI. CDR3 DNA: TGTGCCAGCAGTGGTGGTTGGGGACTTGTGGAGACCCAGTACTTC. Translated: CASSGGWGLVETQYF. Based on the CDR3 plus reference TRBV2 and TRBJ2-5, the full variable domain is EPEVTQTPSHQVTQMGQEVILRCVPISNHLYFYWYRQILGQKVEFLVSFYNNEISEKSEIFDDQFSVERPDGSNFTLKIRSTKLEDSAMYFCASSGGWGLVETQYFGPGTRLLVL.

This clonotype was seen at least ten times. The chain has TRBV20-1 and TRBJ2-7, with a tentative D call TRBD1 (6 bases). The germline V gene has CDR1 DFQATT and CDR2 SNEGSKA (reference sequence). The CDR3 covers 16 residues. Deletions cut 3 bases from V and 5 bases from J, with 23 bases between. The CDR3 spells CSASYREPLIVNEQYF. In DNA form, the CDR3 reads TGCAGTGCTAGTTACAGGGAGCCTTTAATAGTTAACGAGCAGTACTTC.

The chain links TRBV28 to TRBJ1-5; D possibly corresponds to TRBD1 (6 bases). The CDR3 extends over 16 amino acids. Germline lookup yields CDR1 MDHEN and CDR2 SYDVKM. V lost 5 bases and J 0 bases, leaving 14 bases between the germline ends. CDR3 DNA sequence: TGTGCCAGCAGTCCCGGCCGGGACACTAGCAATCAGCCCCAGCATTTT. Translation gives CASSPGRDTSNQPQHF.

This clonotype was seen only a few times. The gene calls are TRBV7-2 and TRBJ2-3, with TRBD1 identical over 9 bases. The CDR3 is 16 amino acids. Per the germline V gene, CDR1 is SGHTA and CDR2 is FQGNSA. Germline trimming cut 0 bases from V and 4 bases from J; bases unmatched to any gene: 5. The CDR3 region is CASSLAAGTGPDTQYF. The CDR3, as DNA: TGTGCCAGCAGCTTAGCGGCCGGGACAGGGCCAGATACGCAGTATTTT.

In its sample, this clonotype was seen a few times. The chain combines TRBV6-8 with TRBJ2-1; TRBD2 is a possible D gene (6 bases). Trimming pared 8 bases from V and 3 bases from J, leaving 17 bases between. Germline assignment: CDR1 MNHGY and CDR2 SAAAGT. CDR3 length equals 15 residues. CDR3 sequence: CASHSGGLIYNEQFF. DNA of the CDR3: TGTGCCAGCCATTCCGGAGGGCTCATCTACAATGAGCAGTTCTTC.

CDR3 sequence reads: CASSPGPMRVVNTEAFF. The CDR3 DNA reads TGTGCCAGCAGTCCGGGACCCATGAGGGTGGTGAACACTGAAGCTTTCTTT. The chain combines TRBV2 with TRBJ1-1, with D tentatively TRBD1 (5 bases). Germline assignment: CDR1 SNHLY and CDR2 FYNNEI. The V and J ends lost 5 bases and 0 bases respectively, with 19 bases between them. This CDR3 is 17 amino acids long.

This clonotype was recorded a few times. The V call is TRBV20-1, the J call TRBJ2-1; 11 positions agree with TRBD1. V trimming: 0 bases; J trimming: 8 bases; junction bases outside the gene matches: 12. The CDR3 runs 17 residues. CDR1 and CDR2 from the germline V gene are DFQATT and SNEGSKA (reference sequence). Written as DNA, the CDR3 is TGCAGTGCTAGAGATCCCCTCGCTCCGGGACAGGGGGATGAGCAGTTCTTC. Protein sequence: CSARDPLAPGQGDEQFF.

This clonotype has only a few counts. The chain recombines TRBV4-3 with TRBJ1-5; tentatively, D is TRBD1 (6 bases). This CDR3 is built from 16 residues. V was trimmed by 0 bases and J by 4 bases, leaving 13 bases between them. Germline V gives CDR1 LGHNA, CDR2 YSLEER. The CDR3 region has the DNA TGCGCCAGCAGCCAAGATCATCCAGGGGTTAATCAGCCCCAGCATTTT. Protein: CASSQDHPGVNQPQHF.

The chain couples TRBV4-2 to TRBJ2-3; a possible D gene is TRBD1 (6 bases). The CDR3 length is 16 residues. The V end was cut by 2 bases, the J end by 0 bases, with 12 bases between. Germline assignment: CDR1 LGHNA and CDR2 YNFKEQ. In DNA form, the CDR3 reads TGTGCCAGCAGCCAACGACAGGTAAAGAGCACAGATACGCAGTATTTT. Amino acid sequence: CASSQRQVKSTDTQYF.

The chain carries TRBV29-1 and TRBJ1-2; D is possibly TRBD1 (5 bases). Between the trimmed V and J ends, which lost 5 bases and 7 bases, there was a span of 11 bases. The CDR3 sequence is 11 residues long. Germline CDR1 and CDR2: SQVTM and ANQGSEA. The CDR3 DNA reads TGCAGCGTTCTCAGGGAGTTTGGCTACACCTTC. The encoded protein is CSVLREFGYTF.

This clonotype was found a few times. The V gene is TRBV29-1, the J gene TRBJ2-1; 7 nucleotides align to TRBD1. Germline V CDR1 and CDR2: SQVTM, ANQGSEA. With V trimmed by 7 bases and J by 5 bases, 8 bases remained unmatched. This CDR3 comprises 13 residues. The CDR3 nucleotides are TGCAGCGGGGACAGTAACTACGACAATGAGCAGTTCTTC. Its protein product is CSGDSNYDNEQFF.

This clonotype was counted a few times. This chain connects TRBV24-1 to TRBJ1-5, with no clear D. The CDR3 runs to 14 residues. Trimming cost V 3 bases and J 2 bases, with 7 bases left between them. Germline V gene sequence: CDR1 KGHDR, CDR2 SFDVKD. CDR3 sequence: CATSDNQGNQPQHF. Here the CDR3 DNA reads TGTGCCACCAGTGATAACCAGGGCAATCAGCCCCAGCATTTT.

This clonotype was counted a few times. The V and J genes are TRBV6-2 or TRBV6-3 and TRBJ2-2, with D maybe TRBD2 (5 bases). The V end was cut by 7 bases, the J end by 2 bases, with 11 bases between. The CDR3 has 14 amino acids. The germline gives CDR1 MNHEY, CDR2 SVGEGT. CDR3 coding DNA: TGTGCCAGCAAGCCCGGGGTAAACACCGGGGAGCTGTTTTTT. It is translated as CASKPGVNTGELFF.

This clonotype was counted ten times or more. This sequence joins TRBV7-9 and TRBJ2-7; TRBD1 matches 8 bases. Germline values: CDR1 SEHNR, CDR2 FQNEAQ (reference sequence). V lost 4 bases to trimming and J lost 2 bases; unmatched junction nucleotides: 19. The CDR3 consists of 19 residues. The DNA of the CDR3 is TGTGCCAGCAGCTCAACCTTCCGGGACAGGAGCCACACTACCTACGAGCAGTACGTC. Translating it yields CASSSTFRDRSHTTYEQYV.

In its sample, this clonotype was seen a few times. V usage is TRBV28 and J usage is TRBJ2-3; D not resolved. V was cut by 3 bases and J by 6 bases, with 16 bases left in between. This CDR3 spans 15 amino acids. Germline V CDR1 and CDR2: MDHEN, SYDVKM. Written as DNA, the CDR3 is TGTGCCAGCAGTTTGTCGGACGGTCCGAGGGATACGCAGTATTTT. It encodes CASSLSDGPRDTQYF.

The chain recombines TRBV29-1 with TRBJ2-7; D call uncertain. The germline CDR1 and CDR2 sequences are SQVTM and ANQGSEA. V lost 4 bases and J 5 bases, leaving 9 bases between the germline ends. The length of the CDR3 is 11 residues. CDR3 nucleotides: TGCAGCGTTGTGGGCCGCGACGAGCAGTACTTC. Its translation is CSVVGRDEQYF.

V gene TRBV29-1 combines with J gene TRBJ1-2, with 11 bases identical to TRBD1. This CDR3 region has 13 residues. Per the germline V gene, CDR1 is SQVTM and CDR2 is ANQGSEA. The CDR3 reads CNVGGQGAYGYTF. CDR3 coding DNA: TGCAACGTGGGTGGACAGGGGGCCTATGGCTACACCTTC.

J is TRBJ2-1 and V is TRBV5-1; 11 positions agree with TRBD1. Germline V gives CDR1 SGHRS, CDR2 YFSETQ. The CDR3 length is 15 residues. With V trimmed by 6 bases and J by 7 bases, 9 bases remained unmatched. The CDR3, as DNA: TGCGCCAGCACCGTTGGACAGGGGGCTCGGAATGAGCAGTTCTTC. As protein: CASTVGQGARNEQFF.

A few counts support this clonotype. The chain uses TRBV28 and TRBJ1-2; 7 positions match TRBD1. J lost 2 bases, V lost 7 bases, and 10 bases had no gene match. Germline V gene data show CDR1 as MDHEN and CDR2 as SYDVKM. This CDR3 is 15 amino acids long. The CDR3 spells CASISWDRGNYGYTF. CDR3 coding DNA: TGTGCCAGCATCTCCTGGGACAGAGGAAACTATGGCTACACCTTC.

This rearrangement joins TRBV29-1 to TRBJ1-2; no clear D gene. Trimming pared 5 bases from V and 2 bases from J, leaving 18 bases between. The length of the CDR3 is 15 residues. CDR1 is SQVTM, CDR2 ANQGSEA, per germline. CDR3 residues: CSVIGREGVNYGYTF. The DNA of the CDR3 is TGCAGCGTTATTGGCCGGGAGGGCGTGAACTATGGCTACACCTTC.

J is TRBJ1-4 and V is TRBV15, with TRBD1 matching over 10 bases. Losses at the gene ends were 1 base for V and 8 bases for J; bases not matched to a gene: 7. CDR1 is LNHNV and CDR2 is YYDKDF in the germline V gene (reference sequence). CDR3 length equals 16 residues. The CDR3 sequence is CATSRAGDRGGEKLFF. The CDR3 DNA sequence: TGTGCCACCAGCAGAGCTGGGGACAGGGGAGGAGAAAAACTGTTTTTT.

This clonotype was seen more than once but under ten times. The gene calls are TRBV19 and TRBJ2-1, with 8 positions matching TRBD2. V was clipped by 3 bases and J by 2 bases; unmatched bases: 3. The germline V gene has CDR1 LNHDA and CDR2 SQIVND (reference sequence). The CDR3 consists of 15 residues. This CDR3 reads CASSIGGAPYNEQFF. CDR3 DNA sequence: TGTGCCAGTAGTATCGGGGGGGCCCCCTACAATGAGCAGTTCTTC.

This clonotype was seen a single time. Its ends do not fully match the called genes, so a read error is possible. The chain joins TRBV4-1 to TRBJ2-3; a possible D gene is TRBD2 (5 bases). This CDR3 has 16 amino acids. The V gene's germline CDR1 is MGHRA and CDR2 YSYEKL. The CDR3 coding sequence is TGTGCCAGCAGCCAAGATGGGATAGCGTTGACAGATACGCAGTATTTT. Its protein is CASSQDGIALTDTQYF.

This clonotype was counted only a few times. V and J are TRBV14 and TRBJ2-3; 14 bases line up with TRBD2. The germline CDR1 and CDR2 sequences are SGHDN and FVKESK. CDR3 length: 19 amino acids. V shed 0 bases, J shed 0 bases, and the junction held 5 bases outside the gene matches. CDR3 amino acids: CASSQEWTSGGTSTDTQYF. The CDR3 nucleotides read TGTGCCAGCAGCCAAGAATGGACTAGCGGGGGGACTAGCACAGATACGCAGTATTTT.

The chain combines TRBV6-2 or TRBV6-3 with TRBJ2-1; D perhaps matches TRBD2 (7 bases). The CDR3 runs 16 residues. CDR1 is MNHEY and CDR2 is SVGEGT in the germline V gene. Deletions cut 5 bases from V and 4 bases from J, with 18 bases between. CDR3 DNA sequence: TGTGCCAGCAGTCCGGATGGGGGAGGGGGATACAATGAGCAGTTCTTC. Its translation: CASSPDGGGGYNEQFF.

The chain joins TRBV7-9 to TRBJ2-1; D is unclear. Deletions cut 2 bases from V and 8 bases from J, with 7 bases between. The germline V gene encodes CDR1 SEHNR and CDR2 FQNEAQ (reference sequence). CDR3 size: 12 residues. The CDR3 here is CASSLLSHEQFF. In nucleotides, the CDR3 is TGTGCCAGCAGCTTATTATCCCATGAGCAGTTCTTC.